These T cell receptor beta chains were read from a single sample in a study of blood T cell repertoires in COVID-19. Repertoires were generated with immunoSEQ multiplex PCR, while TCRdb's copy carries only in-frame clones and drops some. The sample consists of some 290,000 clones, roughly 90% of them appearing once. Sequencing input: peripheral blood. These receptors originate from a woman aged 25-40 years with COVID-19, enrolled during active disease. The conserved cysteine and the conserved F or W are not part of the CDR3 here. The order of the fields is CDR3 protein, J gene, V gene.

CDR3: ASSEWSQSGQPQH
J: TRBJ1-5
V: TRBV2

CDR3: SVEIVSGVGGYT
J: TRBJ1-2
V: TRBV29-1

CDR3: ASSLRGGASTNEKLF
J: TRBJ1-4
V: TRBV27

CDR3: SVEDSEAF
J: TRBJ1-1
V: TRBV29-1

CDR3: AISEHISGALSNTGELF
J: TRBJ2-2
V: TRBV10-3

CDR3: ASSYSSQGGNGYT
J: TRBJ1-2
V: TRBV6-5

CDR3: ASSIGGGTDTQY
J: TRBJ2-3
V: TRBV19

CDR3: ASSPRPWTIGSGELF
J: TRBJ2-2
V: TRBV7-9

CDR3: ATSRGIGTGIYEQY
J: TRBJ2-7
V: TRBV15

CDR3: ASSMGRGAYEQY
J: TRBJ2-7
V: TRBV19

CDR3: ASRRTGSPGGSGEQF
J: TRBJ2-1
V: TRBV5-1

CDR3: ASRDTSDLSDEQF
J: TRBJ2-1
V: TRBV28

CDR3: ASSWSGTGQANSPLH
J: TRBJ1-6
V: TRBV5-1

CDR3: ATSDTGTEETQY
J: TRBJ2-5
V: TRBV24-1

CDR3: ASSPGLGVNNEQF
J: TRBJ2-1
V: TRBV6-5

CDR3: ASSRDRGNTEAF
J: TRBJ1-1
V: TRBV5-4

CDR3: ASSLKRDNTEAF
J: TRBJ1-1
V: TRBV7-3

CDR3: ASSQEAETQY
J: TRBJ2-5
V: TRBV4-1

CDR3: AIRGEAGGPDEQF
J: TRBJ2-1
V: TRBV10-3

CDR3: ASSPVLAVIAKNIQY
J: TRBJ2-4
V: TRBV3-1/TRBV3-2

CDR3: ASRTPDSYNEQF
J: TRBJ2-1
V: TRBV5-4

CDR3: ATTSGTRGTEAF
J: TRBJ1-1
V: TRBV6-5

CDR3: ASSPDRMNTEAF
J: TRBJ1-1
V: TRBV5-6

CDR3: ASRTPGQNNSPLH
J: TRBJ1-6
V: TRBV27